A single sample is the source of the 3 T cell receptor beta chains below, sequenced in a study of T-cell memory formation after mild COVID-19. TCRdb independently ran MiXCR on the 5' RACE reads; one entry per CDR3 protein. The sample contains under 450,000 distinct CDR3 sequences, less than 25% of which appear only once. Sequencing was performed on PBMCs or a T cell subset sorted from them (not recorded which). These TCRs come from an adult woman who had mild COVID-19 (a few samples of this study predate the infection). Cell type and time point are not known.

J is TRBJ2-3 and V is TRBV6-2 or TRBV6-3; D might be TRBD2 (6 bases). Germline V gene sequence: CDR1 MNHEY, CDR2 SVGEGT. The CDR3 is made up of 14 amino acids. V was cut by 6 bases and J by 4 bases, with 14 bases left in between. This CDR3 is CASRGGGRPDTQYF. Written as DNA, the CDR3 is TGTGCCAGCAGGGGGGGAGGAAGACCAGATACGCAGTATTTT.

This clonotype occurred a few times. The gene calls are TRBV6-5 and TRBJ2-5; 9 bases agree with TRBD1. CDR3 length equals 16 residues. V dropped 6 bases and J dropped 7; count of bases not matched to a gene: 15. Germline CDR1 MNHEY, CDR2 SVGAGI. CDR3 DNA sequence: TGTGCCAGCAGACCTTCTCACAGGGGGCCCTCAGGGACCCAGTACTTC. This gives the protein CASRPSHRGPSGTQYF.

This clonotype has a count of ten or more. CDR3: CSVEKGTGPYEQYF. CDR3 nucleotides: TGCAGCGTTGAAAAGGGAACCGGACCCTACGAGCAGTACTTC. The rearrangement joins TRBV29-1 to TRBJ2-7; D is ambiguous. Germline V gene sequence: CDR1 SQVTM, CDR2 ANQGSEA. V was cut by 2 bases and J by 2 bases, with 13 bases left in between. The CDR3 is 14 amino acids.